This T cell receptor (beta chain) was observed in a study of early T cells in non-severe SARS-CoV-2 infection. Study-wide background: Chains were not paired, and sequencing was done on bulk RNA from unsorted whole blood.

Regarding this clonotype: The target antigen is unknown.

Germline CDR1 SGHAT, CDR2 FQNNGV. Trimming left V 3 bases short and J 3 bases short, with 5 bases between. The CDR3 has 13 amino acids. Individual cDNA molecules received unique molecular identifiers during library preparation. Via MiXCR, TCRdb re-called the 5' RACE reads, giving one row per CDR3 protein. The table shows about 72,000 distinct CDR3 sequences, with roughly a tenth occurring only once. Study conclusions and caveats: The study's VDJdb matching favored anti-spike CD8 responses and missed private and CD4 specificities.

Here the sequenced sample was whole blood, taken at baseline. This TCR was sampled from an adult who was a healthcare worker with PCR-confirmed SARS-CoV-2 infection or an uninfected control (not recorded which). The J gene is TRBJ2-2, the V gene TRBV11-2; D ambiguous. CDR3 region: CASSFLYTGELFF. The CDR3 DNA is TGTGCCAGCAGCTTCCTATACACCGGGGAGCTGTTTTTT.